This T cell receptor beta chain comes out of a study of blood T cell repertoires in COVID-19. This CDR3 contains 14 residues. Trimming stripped 3 bases from V and 2 bases from J, with 9 bases between. In germline, CDR1 is LNHDA, CDR2 SQIVND (reference sequence). Sequenced by immunoSEQ multiplex PCR; TCRdb stores in-frame clones only, minus some. Here the sample spans 100,000 to 120,000 clones, about 80% being singletons. The sample consisted of peripheral blood. The chain links TRBV19 to TRBJ2-3; D remains unclear. The clonotype comes from a woman aged 65 to 85 with acute or convalescent COVID-19. The CDR3, as DNA: TGTGCCAGTAGTATGAAAGAGTACACAGATACGCAGTATTTT. Amino acids: CASSMKEYTDTQYF.